The present entry profiles one T cell receptor (beta chain) with its context. This CDR3 has 15 residues. V was cut by 6 bases and J by 4 bases, with 18 bases left in between. CDR1 and CDR2 from the germline V gene are MNHEY and SVGAGI. This sample is part of a study of blood T cell repertoires in COVID-19. Study information: PBMCs, B-cell-depleted T cells, or T cells provided the cDNA or gDNA that made up the material.

The data were produced by immunoSEQ multiplex PCR, yet TCRdb's version contains in-frame clones alone and is incomplete. The sample shows fewer than 500,000 clones, roughly 88% of them seen only once. Sequences were obtained from PBMCs or T cells enriched from blood (not recorded which). The receptor was isolated from a woman in her 30s with acute COVID-19. The chain combines TRBV6-5 with TRBJ2-5; tentatively, D is TRBD1 (6 bases). The CDR3 region has the DNA TGTGCCAGCAGCGCCGGGTGGGGGCAGAGAGAGACCCAGTACTTC. This translates into CASSAGWGQRETQYF.